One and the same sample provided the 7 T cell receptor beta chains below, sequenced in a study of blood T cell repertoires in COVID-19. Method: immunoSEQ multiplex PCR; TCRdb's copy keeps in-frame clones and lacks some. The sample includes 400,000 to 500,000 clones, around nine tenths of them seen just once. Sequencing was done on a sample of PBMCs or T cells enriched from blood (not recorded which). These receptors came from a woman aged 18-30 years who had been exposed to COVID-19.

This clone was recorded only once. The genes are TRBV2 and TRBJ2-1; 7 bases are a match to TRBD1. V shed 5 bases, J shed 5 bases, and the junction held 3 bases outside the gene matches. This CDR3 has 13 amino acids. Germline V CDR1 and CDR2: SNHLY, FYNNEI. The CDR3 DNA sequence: TGTGCCAGCAGTAGGGACAGAAACAATGAGCAGTTCTTC. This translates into CASSRDRNNEQFF.

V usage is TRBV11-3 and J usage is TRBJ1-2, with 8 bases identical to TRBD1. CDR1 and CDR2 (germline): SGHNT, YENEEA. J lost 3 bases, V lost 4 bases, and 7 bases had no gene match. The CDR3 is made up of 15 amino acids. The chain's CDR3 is CASSSTQTGDYGYTF. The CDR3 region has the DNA TGTGCCAGCAGCTCTACACAGACAGGGGACTATGGCTACACCTTC. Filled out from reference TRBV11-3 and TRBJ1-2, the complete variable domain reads EAGVVQSPRYKIIEKKQPVAFWCNPISGHNTLYWYLQNLGQGPELLIRYENEEAVDDSQLPKDRFSAERLKGVDSTLKIQPAELGDSAVYLCASSSTQTGDYGYTFGSGTRLTVV.

The CDR3 is CASSLWQGRYEFF. Written as DNA, the CDR3 is TGTGCCAGCAGTTTATGGCAGGGTCGTTATGAGTTCTTC. The gene calls are TRBV27 and TRBJ2-1, with a possible D match to TRBD1 (5 bases). The germline V gene encodes CDR1 MNHEY and CDR2 SMNVEV (reference sequence). V lost 1 base and J lost 14, with 15 bases in between. The CDR3 spans 13 residues.

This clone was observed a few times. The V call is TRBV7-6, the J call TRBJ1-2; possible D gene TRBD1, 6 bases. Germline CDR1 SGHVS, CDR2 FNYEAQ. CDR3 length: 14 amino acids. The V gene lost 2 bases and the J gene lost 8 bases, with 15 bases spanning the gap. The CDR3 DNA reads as TGTGCCAGCAGCTTAAGATCAGGGGCGGAAGGCTACACCTTC. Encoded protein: CASSLRSGAEGYTF. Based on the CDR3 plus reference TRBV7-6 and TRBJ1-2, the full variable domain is GAGVSQSPRYKVTKRGQDVALRCDPISGHVSLYWYRQALGQGPEFLTYFNYEAQQDKSGLPNDRFSAERPEGSISTLTIQRTEQRDSAMYRCASSLRSGAEGYTFGSGTRLTVV.

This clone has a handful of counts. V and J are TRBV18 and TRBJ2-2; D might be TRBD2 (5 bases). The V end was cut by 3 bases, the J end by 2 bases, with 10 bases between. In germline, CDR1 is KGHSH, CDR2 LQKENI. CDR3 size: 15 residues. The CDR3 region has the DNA TGTGCCAGCTCACCGGCACTAGTCAACACCGGGGAGCTGTTTTTT. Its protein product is CASSPALVNTGELFF.

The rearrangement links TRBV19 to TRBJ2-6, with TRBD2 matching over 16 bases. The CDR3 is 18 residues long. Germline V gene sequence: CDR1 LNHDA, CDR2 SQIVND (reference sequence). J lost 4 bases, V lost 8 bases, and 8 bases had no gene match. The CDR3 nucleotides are TGTGCCAGTGCGCCGGGACTAGCGGGAGGGTCCGGGGCCAACGTCCTGACTTTC. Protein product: CASAPGLAGGSGANVLTF.

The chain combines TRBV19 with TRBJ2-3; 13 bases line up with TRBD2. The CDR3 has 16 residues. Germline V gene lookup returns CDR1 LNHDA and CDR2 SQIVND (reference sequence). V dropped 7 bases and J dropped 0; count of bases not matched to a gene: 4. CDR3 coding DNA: TGTGCCAGTACTCCGGGACTAGCGGGGAGCACAGATACGCAGTATTTT. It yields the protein CASTPGLAGSTDTQYF.